This is a list of T cell receptor beta chains from one sample in a study of long-term antiretroviral therapy in people with HIV. Measured with immunoSEQ multiplex PCR; TCRdb has only the in-frame clones, and not every one. This sample has fewer than 25,000 clones, with less than 85% found just once. Sequences were derived from unsorted PBMCs, sampled at the start of antiretroviral therapy. The receptors derive from a man in his forties or fifties with HIV. Each CDR3 is given with its conserved first and last residue. Each record gives: D gene, V gene, J gene, clone size, CDR3 protein, CDR3 DNA. D genes are given only for firm matches. Expanded clones are given a class, and other clones once, few, many or no size at all.

NA	TRBV30	TRBJ2-2	NA	CAKMAKWDTGELFF	TGTGCCAAGATGGCGAAATGGGACACCGGGGAGCTGTTTTTT
NA	TRBV7-8	TRBJ1-1	NA	CASSLNYRAPTEAFF	TGTGCCAGCAGCTTAAATTACAGGGCTCCCACTGAAGCTTTCTTT
TRBD2	TRBV6-7	TRBJ2-7	NA	CASSYSIQRGRYEQYF	TGTGCCAGCAGTTACTCGATTCAGCGGGGCCGCTACGAGCAGTACTTC
NA	TRBV18	TRBJ1-1	NA	CASSLRGLEAFF	TGTGCCAGCTCACTGAGGGGCCTTGAAGCTTTCTTT
NA	TRBV6-1	TRBJ1-2	NA	CASSEGRSGYGYTF	TGTGCCAGCAGTGAGGGGCGGTCGGGCTATGGCTACACCTTC
NA	TRBV9	TRBJ2-7	NA	CASSVRDRDYEQYF	TGTGCCAGCAGCGTAAGGGACCGAGACTACGAGCAGTACTTC
NA	TRBV5-1	TRBJ1-2	few	CASSAGQLYYGYTF	TGCGCCAGCAGCGCTGGACAGCTATACTATGGCTACACCTTC
TRBD2	TRBV4-3	TRBJ2-5	NA	CASSQNFLGLAGGETQYF	TGCGCCAGCAGCCAAAATTTCCTAGGACTAGCGGGAGGAGAGACCCAGTACTTC
TRBD1	TRBV11-2	TRBJ1-1	NA	CASSSGQPWNTEAFF	TGTGCCAGCAGCTCGGGACAGCCGTGGAACACTGAAGCTTTCTTT
NA	TRBV10-3	TRBJ2-7	NA	CAISEGTVQYF	TGTGCCATCAGTGAGGGGACGGTGCAGTACTTC
NA	TRBV11-2	TRBJ2-5	NA	CASSLGGAFTQETQYF	TGTGCCAGCAGCTTAGGAGGGGCCTTTACCCAGGAGACCCAGTACTTC
NA	TRBV27	TRBJ2-1	NA	CASTLRLSLGVHEQFF	TGTGCCAGCACCCTGCGACTCAGTCTAGGTGTCCATGAGCAGTTCTTC
NA	TRBV4-3	TRBJ1-2	once	CASSQEISPTNYGYTF	TGCGCCAGCAGCCAAGAAATTTCCCCAACTAACTATGGCTACACCTTC
NA	TRBV19	TRBJ1-1	NA	CASSMRGNNAEAFF	TGTGCCAGTAGTATGCGGGGAAATAACGCTGAAGCTTTCTTT
NA	TRBV7-9	TRBJ1-1	NA	CASSLNPRTEAFF	TGTGCCAGCAGCTTAAACCCCCGTACTGAAGCTTTCTTT
TRBD2	TRBV7-8	TRBJ2-1	NA	CATETPSGVFEQFF	TGTGCCACTGAGACGCCTAGCGGGGTTTTTGAGCAGTTCTTC
TRBD1	TRBV18	TRBJ2-3	NA	CASSPPIGTGTDTQYF	TGTGCCAGCTCACCACCAATCGGGACAGGCACAGATACGCAGTATTTT
TRBD1	TRBV19	TRBJ1-1	NA	CASSIFSGGNTEAFF	TGTGCCAGTAGTATCTTTTCAGGGGGGAACACTGAAGCTTTCTTT
NA	TRBV28	TRBJ2-2	NA	CASSLILGGRDTGELFF	TGTGCCAGCAGTTTAATTTTAGGGGGGAGGGACACCGGGGAGCTGTTTTTT
NA	TRBV29-1	TRBJ1-1	NA	CSAWLGPGNTEAFF	TGCAGCGCCTGGCTGGGGCCGGGGAACACTGAAGCTTTCTTT
TRBD1	TRBV6-5	TRBJ1-2	NA	CASSKWDRESGYTF	TGTGCCAGCAGCAAATGGGACAGGGAAAGTGGCTACACCTTC
TRBD1	TRBV28	TRBJ1-1	NA	CASSRMDRGTTEAFF	TGTGCCAGCAGTCGCATGGACAGGGGAACCACTGAAGCTTTCTTT
NA	TRBV5-8	TRBJ2-7	NA	CASSLIMIRGHEQYF	TGTGCCAGCAGCTTGATAATGATCAGGGGCCACGAGCAGTACTTC
NA	TRBV9	TRBJ1-3	NA	CASSTLGSGNTIYF	TGTGCCAGCAGCACCCTGGGGTCTGGAAACACCATATATTTT
NA	TRBV14	TRBJ1-5	NA	CASSQDTGIIKPQHF	TGTGCCAGCAGCCAAGATACCGGAATAATCAAGCCCCAGCATTTT
TRBD1	TRBV11-3	TRBJ2-5	NA	CASSSRDRGGETQYF	TGTGCCAGCAGCTCGAGGGACAGGGGGGGAGAGACCCAGTACTTC
NA	TRBV2	TRBJ1-2	NA	CASRPGRDYGYTF	TGTGCCAGCAGGCCGGGACGGGACTATGGCTACACCTTC
NA	TRBV19	TRBJ1-1	NA	CASIPRRVNTEAFF	TGTGCCAGTATCCCTCGAAGGGTGAACACTGAAGCTTTCTTT
NA	TRBV28	TRBJ2-7	NA	CASTPVPRERTSHEQYF	TGTGCCAGCACCCCTGTCCCCAGGGAACGAACCTCCCACGAGCAGTACTTC
TRBD1	TRBV23-1	TRBJ1-2	NA	CASSNGDRVYNYGYTF	TGCGCCAGCTCTAATGGCGACAGGGTATACAATTATGGCTACACCTTC
NA	TRBV10-1	TRBJ2-7	NA	CASSEDRDISSYEQYF	TGCGCCAGCAGTGAAGATCGGGACATAAGCTCCTACGAGCAGTACTTC